This T cell receptor beta chain was profiled in a study of radiotherapy plus CTLA-4 blockade in lung cancer. Study background: Disease control was achieved by over 25% of patients, and objective responses by 15% to 20%. Overall study findings and caveats: Radiotherapy was combined with ipilimumab, and tumor-derived TCR clones then expanded in blood.

This CDR3 is built from 16 residues. V was clipped by 3 bases and J by 5 bases; unmatched bases: 9. Looked up from germline, CDR1 is LNHDA and CDR2 is SQIVND (reference sequence). This table comes from immunoSEQ multiplex PCR, and its TCRdb copy is limited to in-frame clones, with some not included. This table holds roughly 97,000 clones, about four fifths found once. Focal radiation plus CTLA-4 blockade with ipilimumab was given to patients with chemo-refractory metastatic non-small-cell lung cancer. This clone was observed a few times. Its antigen is not identified. Sequenced material: peripheral blood, taken from a patient treated with radiotherapy plus ipilimumab. The sequence was obtained from a human donor with non-small cell lung cancer who had a partial response to radiotherapy plus ipilimumab. Some clones in this sample may be carry-over from other donors' samples. This sequence joins TRBV19 and TRBJ1-4; 7 nucleotides match TRBD1. The CDR3 region has the DNA TGTGCCAGTAGTATGCCATCGGGACAGACCAATGAAAAACTGTTTTTT. Amino acids: CASSMPSGQTNEKLFF.